The entry below gives a single T cell receptor (beta chain) sequence along with its context. What it binds is not known. Naive CD8 T cells were FACS-sorted by CD8+CD4-CCR7+CD45RA+ markers. The data are from a study of molecular identifiers for immune sequencing clone quantification. This CDR3 region has 14 residues. V was cut by 2 bases and J by 0 bases, with 8 bases left in between. CDR1 is MGHRA, CDR2 YSYEKL, per germline. TCRdb reanalysed the PCR reads using MiXCR and keeps one entry per CDR3 protein. The data show about 36,000 distinct CDR3 sequences, under 20% seen once. General study points: Barcodes shared by identical TCR molecules could lead to underestimated sizes of highly expanded clones.

Sequenced input: naive CD8+ T cells from blood, with Jurkat cell RNA spiked in. Subset specified: FACS-sorted CD8+CD4-CCR7+CD45RA+ naive T cells. The V and J genes are TRBV4-1 and TRBJ2-7; D is undetermined. The receptor was isolated from a human donor in good health. Some libraries in this study had Jurkat cell RNA spiked in. The CDR3 nucleotides are TGCGCCAGCAGCCAAATGGCGGCCTCCTACGAGCAGTACTTC. As protein: CASSQMAASYEQYF.